This T cell receptor (beta chain) stems from a study of CD8+ T cells in alopecia areata. The study, taken as a whole, reports: Scalp clonality and expanded CD8+ clones among the top 100 showed significant decreases with tofacitinib. In lesional scalp, particularly from alopecia totalis/universalis, clonality was higher than in normal scalp.

This clone was counted a few times. Its antigen is not known. As the sequencing template, cDNA was produced by extracting RNA and reverse transcribing it. This table comes from immunoSEQ multiplex PCR, and its TCRdb copy is limited to in-frame clones, with some not included. The data hold 35,000 to 50,000 clones, with about nine tenths observed a single time. Germline trimming cut 5 bases from V and 5 bases from J; bases unmatched to any gene: 2. CDR3 length: 13 amino acids. Germline CDR1 reads MNHEY; CDR2 reads SMNVEV (reference sequence). Indicated treatment: oral pan-JAK inhibitor, 5-10 mg twice daily.

The sequence was collected from a human donor with alopecia areata. The starting material was CD8+ T cells sorted from blood, obtained at week 24, from a patient treated with tofacitinib. The rearrangement links TRBV27 to TRBJ2-5; 10 bases match TRBD2. The DNA of the CDR3 is TGTGCCAGCAGTGTTAGCGGGGGGGAGACCCAGTACTTC. Translating it yields CASSVSGGETQYF.